This T cell receptor (beta chain) was sequenced for a study of blood T cell repertoires in COVID-19. Study in general: T cells, B-cell-depleted T cells, or PBMCs provided the cDNA or gDNA that served as material.

As originally analysed: Reference gene primer amplification in the assay estimated nucleated cell counts. The protocol was immunoSEQ multiplex PCR, while the TCRdb copy is restricted to in-frame clones and leaves out a portion. Clone size and V and J calls were adopted from that table, with D and trimming inferred from the DNA. The table shows about 220,000 clones, with roughly 85% occurring only once. V gave up 0 bases and J gave up 3 bases, with 10 bases separating them. This CDR3 has 14 amino acids. Germline loops: CDR1 SGHNT, CDR2 YYREEE (reference sequence). The specimen sequenced was peripheral blood. The chain joins TRBV5-4 to TRBJ2-7, with D tentatively TRBD2 (6 bases). The TCR sequence derives from a woman in her seventies with COVID-19, enrolled during active disease. The CDR3 reads CASSLGGEIYEQYF. The DNA of the CDR3 is TGTGCCAGCAGCTTGGGCGGGGAGATCTACGAGCAGTACTTC.